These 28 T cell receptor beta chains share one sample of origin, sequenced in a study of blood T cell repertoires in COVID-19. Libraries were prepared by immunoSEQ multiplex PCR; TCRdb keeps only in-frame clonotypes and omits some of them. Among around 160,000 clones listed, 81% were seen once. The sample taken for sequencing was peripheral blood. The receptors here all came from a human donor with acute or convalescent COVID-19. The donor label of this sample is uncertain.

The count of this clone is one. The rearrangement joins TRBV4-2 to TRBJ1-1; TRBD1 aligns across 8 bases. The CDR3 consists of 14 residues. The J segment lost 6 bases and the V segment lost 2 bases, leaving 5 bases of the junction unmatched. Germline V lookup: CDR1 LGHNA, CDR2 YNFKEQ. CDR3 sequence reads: CASSQTGGRSEAFF. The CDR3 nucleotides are TGTGCCAGCAGCCAAACAGGGGGACGGTCTGAAGCTTTCTTT.

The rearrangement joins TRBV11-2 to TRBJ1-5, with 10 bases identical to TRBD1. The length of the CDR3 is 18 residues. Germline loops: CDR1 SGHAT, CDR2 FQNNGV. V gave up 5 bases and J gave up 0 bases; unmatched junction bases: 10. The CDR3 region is CASSPGGQGTYSNQPQHF. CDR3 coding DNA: TGTGCCAGCAGCCCTGGGGGACAGGGGACTTATAGCAATCAGCCCCAGCATTTT.

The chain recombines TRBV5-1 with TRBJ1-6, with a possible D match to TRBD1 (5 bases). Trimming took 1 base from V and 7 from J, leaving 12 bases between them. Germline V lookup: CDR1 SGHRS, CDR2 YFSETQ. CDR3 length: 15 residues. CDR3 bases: TGCGCCAGCAGCTTGAAGGCAGGGCAAAATTCACCCCTCCACTTT. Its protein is CASSLKAGQNSPLHF.

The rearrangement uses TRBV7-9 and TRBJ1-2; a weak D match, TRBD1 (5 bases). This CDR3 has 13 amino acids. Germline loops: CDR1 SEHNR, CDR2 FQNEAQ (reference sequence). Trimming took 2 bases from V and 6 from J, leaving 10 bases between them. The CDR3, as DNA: TGTGCCAGCAGCTTAACCAGGGAAGATGGCTACACCTTC. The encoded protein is CASSLTREDGYTF.

CDR3 in DNA: TGTGCCAGCAGCTTAGGGCCTGGAGATACGCAGTATTTT. Translation gives CASSLGPGDTQYF. The chain links TRBV11-2 to TRBJ2-3, with no clear D. Germline V gene data show CDR1 as SGHAT and CDR2 as FQNNGV. The CDR3 totals 13 residues. The germline V and J ends were trimmed by 1 base and 5 bases, with 7 bases remaining between them. Based on the CDR3 plus reference TRBV11-2 and TRBJ2-3, the full variable domain is EAGVAQSPRYKIIEKRQSVAFWCNPISGHATLYWYQQILGQGPKLLIQFQNNGVVDDSQLPKDRFSAERLKGVDSTLKIQPAKLEDSAVYLCASSLGPGDTQYFGPGTRLTVL.

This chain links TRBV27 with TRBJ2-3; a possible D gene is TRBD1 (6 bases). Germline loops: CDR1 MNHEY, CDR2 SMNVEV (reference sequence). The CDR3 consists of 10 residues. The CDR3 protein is CGGQGDTQYF. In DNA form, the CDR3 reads TGTGGGGGGCAGGGAGATACGCAGTATTTT.

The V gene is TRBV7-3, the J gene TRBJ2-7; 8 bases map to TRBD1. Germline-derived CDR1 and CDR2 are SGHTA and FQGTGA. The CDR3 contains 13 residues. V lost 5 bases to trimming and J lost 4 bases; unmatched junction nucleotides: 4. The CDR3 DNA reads TGTGCCAGCAGCGTTGACAGGGGATACGAGCAGTACGTC. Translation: CASSVDRGYEQYV.

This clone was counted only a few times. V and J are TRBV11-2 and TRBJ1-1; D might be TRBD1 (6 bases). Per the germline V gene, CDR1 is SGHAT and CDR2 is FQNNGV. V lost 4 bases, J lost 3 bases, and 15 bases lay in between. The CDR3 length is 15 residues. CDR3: CASSSYIRGHTEAFF. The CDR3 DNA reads TGTGCCAGCAGCTCCTACATCAGGGGCCACACTGAAGCTTTCTTT.

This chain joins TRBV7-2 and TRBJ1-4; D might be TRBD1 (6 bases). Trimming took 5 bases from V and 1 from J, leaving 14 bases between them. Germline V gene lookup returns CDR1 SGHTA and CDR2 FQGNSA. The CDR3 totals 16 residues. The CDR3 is CASSLSQGRTNEKLFF. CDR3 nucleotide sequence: TGTGCCAGCAGCCTTTCTCAGGGGAGAACTAATGAAAAACTGTTTTTT.

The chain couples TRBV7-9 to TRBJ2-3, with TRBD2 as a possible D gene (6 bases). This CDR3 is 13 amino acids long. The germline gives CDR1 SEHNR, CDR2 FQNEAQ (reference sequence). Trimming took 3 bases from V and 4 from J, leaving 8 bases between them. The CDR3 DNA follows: TGTGCCAGCAGCTTTAGGGACTCAGATACGCAGTATTTT. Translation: CASSFRDSDTQYF.

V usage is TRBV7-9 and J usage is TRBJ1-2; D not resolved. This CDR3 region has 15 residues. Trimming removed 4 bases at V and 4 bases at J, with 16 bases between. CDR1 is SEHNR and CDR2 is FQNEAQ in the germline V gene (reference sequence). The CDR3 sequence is CASSSDSLTLYGYTF. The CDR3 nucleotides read TGTGCCAGCAGCTCAGATTCGTTGACACTCTATGGCTACACCTTC.

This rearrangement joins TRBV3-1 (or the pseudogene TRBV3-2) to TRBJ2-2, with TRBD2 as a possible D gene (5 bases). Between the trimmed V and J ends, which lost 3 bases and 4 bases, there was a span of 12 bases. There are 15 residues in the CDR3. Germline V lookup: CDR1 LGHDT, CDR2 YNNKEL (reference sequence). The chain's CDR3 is CASSQRARFTGELFF. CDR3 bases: TGTGCCAGCAGCCAGAGGGCTAGATTCACCGGGGAGCTGTTTTTT.

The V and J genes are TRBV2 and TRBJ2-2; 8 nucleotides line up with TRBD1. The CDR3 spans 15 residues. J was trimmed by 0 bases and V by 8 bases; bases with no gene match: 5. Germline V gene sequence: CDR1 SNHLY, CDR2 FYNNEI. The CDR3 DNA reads TGTGCCAGCGGGGACAGGCTAGCGAACACCGGGGAGCTGTTTTTT. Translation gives CASGDRLANTGELFF. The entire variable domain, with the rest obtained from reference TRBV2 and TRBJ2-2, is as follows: EPEVTQTPSHQVTQMGQEVILRCVPISNHLYFYWYRQILGQKVEFLVSFYNNEISEKSEIFDDQFSVERPDGSNFTLKIRSTKLEDSAMYFCASGDRLANTGELFFGEGSRLTVL.

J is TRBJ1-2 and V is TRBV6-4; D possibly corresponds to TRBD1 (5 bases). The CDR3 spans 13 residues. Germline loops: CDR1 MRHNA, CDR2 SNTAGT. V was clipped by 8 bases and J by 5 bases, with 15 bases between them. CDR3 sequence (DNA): TGTGCCAGCCAACGGGGGGGAGGTTATGGCTACACCTTC. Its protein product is CASQRGGGYGYTF.

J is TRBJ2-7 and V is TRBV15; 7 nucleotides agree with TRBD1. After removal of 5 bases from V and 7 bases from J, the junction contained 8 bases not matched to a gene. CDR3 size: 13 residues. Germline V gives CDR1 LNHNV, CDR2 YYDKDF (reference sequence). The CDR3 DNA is TGTGCCACCAGCTCAAGACAGGGAAGAGAGCAGTACGTC. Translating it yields CATSSRQGREQYV.

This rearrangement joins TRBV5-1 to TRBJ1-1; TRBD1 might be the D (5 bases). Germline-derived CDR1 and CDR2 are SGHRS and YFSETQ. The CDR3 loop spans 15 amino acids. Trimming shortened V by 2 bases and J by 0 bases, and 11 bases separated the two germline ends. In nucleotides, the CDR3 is TGCGCCAGCAGCTTTACGGCAGGGCTGAACACTGAAGCTTTCTTT. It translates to CASSFTAGLNTEAFF.

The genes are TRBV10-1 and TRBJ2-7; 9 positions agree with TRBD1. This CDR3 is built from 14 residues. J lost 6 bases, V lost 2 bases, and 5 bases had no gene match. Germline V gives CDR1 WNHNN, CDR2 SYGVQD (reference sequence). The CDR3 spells CASSEGDRAREQYF. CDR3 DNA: TGCGCCAGCAGTGAGGGGGACAGGGCCCGCGAGCAGTACTTC.

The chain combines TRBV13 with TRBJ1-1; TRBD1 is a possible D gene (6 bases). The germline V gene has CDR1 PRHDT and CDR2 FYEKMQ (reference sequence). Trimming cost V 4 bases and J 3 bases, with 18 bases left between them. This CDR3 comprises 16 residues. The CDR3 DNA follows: TGTGCCAGCAGCTCGGCTCCAGGGGAGATATACACTGAAGCTTTCTTT. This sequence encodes CASSSAPGEIYTEAFF. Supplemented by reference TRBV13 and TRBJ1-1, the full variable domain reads AAGVIQSPRHLIKEKRETATLKCYPIPRHDTVYWYQQGPGQDPQFLISFYEKMQSDKGSIPDRFSAQQFSDYHSELNMSSLELGDSALYFCASSSAPGEIYTEAFFGQGTRLTVV.

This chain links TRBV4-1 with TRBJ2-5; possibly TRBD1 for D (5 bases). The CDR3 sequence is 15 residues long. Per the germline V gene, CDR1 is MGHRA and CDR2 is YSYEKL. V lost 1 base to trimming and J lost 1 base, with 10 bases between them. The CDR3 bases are TGCGCCAGCAGCCAAGGGGCAGGGCTCCAAGAGACCCAGTACTTC. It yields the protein CASSQGAGLQETQYF.

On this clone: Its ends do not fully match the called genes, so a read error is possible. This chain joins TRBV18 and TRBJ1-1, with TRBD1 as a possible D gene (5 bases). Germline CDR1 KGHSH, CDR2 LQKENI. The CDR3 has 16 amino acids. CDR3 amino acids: CASRGERVKGNSEAFF. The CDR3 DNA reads TGTGCCAGTCGGGGGGAAAGGGTAAAGGGGAACAGTGAAGCTTTCTTT.

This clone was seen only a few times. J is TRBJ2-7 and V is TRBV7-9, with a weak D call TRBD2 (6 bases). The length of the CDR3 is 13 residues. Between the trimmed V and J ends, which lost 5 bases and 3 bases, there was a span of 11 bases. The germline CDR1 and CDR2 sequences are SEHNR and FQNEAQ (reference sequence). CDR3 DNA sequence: TGTGCCAGCAGCCCCGGGACTTTCTACGAGCAGTACGTC. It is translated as CASSPGTFYEQYV.

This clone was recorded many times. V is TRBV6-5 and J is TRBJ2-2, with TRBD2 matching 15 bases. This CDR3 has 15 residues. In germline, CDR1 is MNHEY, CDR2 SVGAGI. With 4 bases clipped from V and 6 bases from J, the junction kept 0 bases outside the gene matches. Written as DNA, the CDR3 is TGTGCCAGCAGTTGGACTAGCGGGGGGGCCGGGGAGCTGTTTTTT. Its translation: CASSWTSGGAGELFF.

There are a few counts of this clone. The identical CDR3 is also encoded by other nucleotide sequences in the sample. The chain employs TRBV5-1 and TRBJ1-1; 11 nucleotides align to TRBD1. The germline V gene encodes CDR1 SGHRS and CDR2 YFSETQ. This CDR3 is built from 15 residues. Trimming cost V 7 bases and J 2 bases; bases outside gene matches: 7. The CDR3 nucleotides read TGCGCCAGCTCCCGGGGACAGGGGGAAAACACTGAAGCTTTCTTT. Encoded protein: CASSRGQGENTEAFF.

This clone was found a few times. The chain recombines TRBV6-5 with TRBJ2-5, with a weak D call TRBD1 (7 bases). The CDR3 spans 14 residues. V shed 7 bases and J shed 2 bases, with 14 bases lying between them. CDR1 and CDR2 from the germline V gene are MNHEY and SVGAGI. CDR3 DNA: TGTGCCAGCACCAGGGGGAGGTCACAAGAGACCCAGTACTTC. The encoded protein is CASTRGRSQETQYF.

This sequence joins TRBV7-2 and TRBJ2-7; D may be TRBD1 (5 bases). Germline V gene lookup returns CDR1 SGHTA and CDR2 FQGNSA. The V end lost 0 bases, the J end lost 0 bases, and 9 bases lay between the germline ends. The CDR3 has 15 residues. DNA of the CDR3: TGTGCCAGCAGCTTAGCGGGGCCACCCTCCTACGAGCAGTACTTC. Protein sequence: CASSLAGPPSYEQYF.

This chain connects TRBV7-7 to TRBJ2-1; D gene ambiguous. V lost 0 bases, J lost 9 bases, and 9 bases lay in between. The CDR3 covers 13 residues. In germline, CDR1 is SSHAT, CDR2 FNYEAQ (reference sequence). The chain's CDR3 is CASSLAPSSEQFF. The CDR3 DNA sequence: TGTGCCAGCAGCTTAGCCCCGTCGAGTGAGCAGTTCTTC.

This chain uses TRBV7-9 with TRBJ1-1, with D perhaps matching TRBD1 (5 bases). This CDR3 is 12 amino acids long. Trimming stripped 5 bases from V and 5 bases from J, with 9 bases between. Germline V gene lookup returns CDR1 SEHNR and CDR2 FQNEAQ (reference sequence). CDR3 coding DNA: TGTGCCAGCAGCCAGGGTCTGACTGAAGCTTTCTTT. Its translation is CASSQGLTEAFF.

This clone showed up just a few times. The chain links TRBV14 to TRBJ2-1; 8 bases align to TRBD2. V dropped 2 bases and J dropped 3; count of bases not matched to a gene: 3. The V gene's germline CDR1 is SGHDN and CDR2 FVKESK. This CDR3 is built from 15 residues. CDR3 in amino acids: CASSQSGGLYNEQFF. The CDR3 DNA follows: TGTGCCAGCAGCCAAAGCGGGGGCCTCTACAATGAGCAGTTCTTC.